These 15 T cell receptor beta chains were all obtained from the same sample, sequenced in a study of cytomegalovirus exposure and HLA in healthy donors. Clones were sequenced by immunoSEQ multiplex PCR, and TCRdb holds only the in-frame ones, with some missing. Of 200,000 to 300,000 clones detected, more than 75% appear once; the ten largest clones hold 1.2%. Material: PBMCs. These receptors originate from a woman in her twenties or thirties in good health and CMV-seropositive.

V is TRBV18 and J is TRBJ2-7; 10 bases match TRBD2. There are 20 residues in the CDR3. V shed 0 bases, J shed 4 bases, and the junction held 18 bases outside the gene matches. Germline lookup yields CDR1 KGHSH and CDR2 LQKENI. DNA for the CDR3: TGTGCCAGCTCACCACCGGGCAGTAGGAGGACTAGCGGAATTTCTTACGAGCAGTACTTC. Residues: CASSPPGSRRTSGISYEQYF.

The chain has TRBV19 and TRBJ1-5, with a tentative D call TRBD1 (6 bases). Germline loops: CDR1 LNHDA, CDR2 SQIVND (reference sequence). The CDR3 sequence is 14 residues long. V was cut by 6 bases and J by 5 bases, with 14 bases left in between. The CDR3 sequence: CASSLQGFDQPQHF. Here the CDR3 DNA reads TGTGCCAGTAGCCTGCAGGGGTTTGATCAGCCCCAGCATTTT.

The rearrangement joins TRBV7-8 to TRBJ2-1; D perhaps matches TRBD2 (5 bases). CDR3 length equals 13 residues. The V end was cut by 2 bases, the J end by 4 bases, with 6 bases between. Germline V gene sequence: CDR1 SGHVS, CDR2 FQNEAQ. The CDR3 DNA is TGTGCCAGCAGCTTATGGGAGTACAATGAGCAGTTCTTC. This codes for CASSLWEYNEQFF.

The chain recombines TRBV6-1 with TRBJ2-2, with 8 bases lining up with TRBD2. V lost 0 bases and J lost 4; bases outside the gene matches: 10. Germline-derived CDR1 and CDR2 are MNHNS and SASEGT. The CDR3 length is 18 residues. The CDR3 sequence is CASSEARGGGTATGELFF. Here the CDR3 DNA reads TGTGCCAGCAGTGAAGCCCGGGGGGGCGGAACCGCCACCGGGGAGCTGTTTTTT.

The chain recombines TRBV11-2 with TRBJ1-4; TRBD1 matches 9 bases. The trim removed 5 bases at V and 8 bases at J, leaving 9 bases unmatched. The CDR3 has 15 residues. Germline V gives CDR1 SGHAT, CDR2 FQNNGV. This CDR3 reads CASSPWGQGREKLFF. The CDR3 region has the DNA TGTGCCAGCAGCCCCTGGGGACAGGGACGAGAAAAACTGTTTTTT.

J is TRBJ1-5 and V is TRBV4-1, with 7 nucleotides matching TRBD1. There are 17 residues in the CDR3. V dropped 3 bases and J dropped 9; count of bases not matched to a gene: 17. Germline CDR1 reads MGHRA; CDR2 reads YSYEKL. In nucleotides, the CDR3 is TGCGCCAGCAGCCACGTAGACAAGGGGGCCCCCACTGGGCCCCAGCATTTT. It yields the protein CASSHVDKGAPTGPQHF.

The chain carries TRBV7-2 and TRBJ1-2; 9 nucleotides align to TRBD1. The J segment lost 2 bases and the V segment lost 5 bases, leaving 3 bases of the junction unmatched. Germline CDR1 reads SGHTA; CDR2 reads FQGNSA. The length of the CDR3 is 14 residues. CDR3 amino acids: CASSPGQGNYGYTF. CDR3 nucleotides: TGTGCCAGCAGCCCGGGACAGGGAAACTATGGCTACACCTTC.

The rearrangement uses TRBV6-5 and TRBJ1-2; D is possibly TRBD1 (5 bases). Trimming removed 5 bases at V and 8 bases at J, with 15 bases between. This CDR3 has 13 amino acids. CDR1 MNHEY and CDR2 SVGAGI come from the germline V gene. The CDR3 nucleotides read TGTGCCAGCAGTATTTCAGGAACAGGAGGCTACACCTTC. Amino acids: CASSISGTGGYTF.

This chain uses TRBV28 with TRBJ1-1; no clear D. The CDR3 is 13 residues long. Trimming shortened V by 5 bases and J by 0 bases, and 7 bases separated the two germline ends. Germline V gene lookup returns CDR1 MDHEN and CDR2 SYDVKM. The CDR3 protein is CASSTRVNTEAFF. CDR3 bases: TGTGCCAGCAGTACGAGGGTGAACACTGAAGCTTTCTTT.

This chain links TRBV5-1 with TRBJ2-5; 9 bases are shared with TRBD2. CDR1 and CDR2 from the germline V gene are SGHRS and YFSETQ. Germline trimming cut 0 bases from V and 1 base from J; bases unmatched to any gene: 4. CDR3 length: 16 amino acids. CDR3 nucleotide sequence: TGCGCCAGCAGCTTGGTACCTAGCGGGGCCCAAGAGACCCAGTACTTC. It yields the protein CASSLVPSGAQETQYF.

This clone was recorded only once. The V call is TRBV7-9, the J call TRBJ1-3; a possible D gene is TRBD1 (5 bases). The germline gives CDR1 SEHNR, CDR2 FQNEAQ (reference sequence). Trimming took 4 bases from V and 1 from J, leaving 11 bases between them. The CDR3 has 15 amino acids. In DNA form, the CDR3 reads TGTGCCAGCAGCTCCAGGGCATCTTCTGGAAACACCATATATTTT. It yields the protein CASSSRASSGNTIYF.

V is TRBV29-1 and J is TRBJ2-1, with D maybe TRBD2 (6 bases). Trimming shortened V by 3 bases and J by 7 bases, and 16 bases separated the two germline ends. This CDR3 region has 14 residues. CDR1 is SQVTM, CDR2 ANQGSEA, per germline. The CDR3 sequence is CSVDKRSGPNEQFF. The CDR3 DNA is TGCAGCGTTGATAAGCGGAGCGGGCCAAATGAGCAGTTCTTC.

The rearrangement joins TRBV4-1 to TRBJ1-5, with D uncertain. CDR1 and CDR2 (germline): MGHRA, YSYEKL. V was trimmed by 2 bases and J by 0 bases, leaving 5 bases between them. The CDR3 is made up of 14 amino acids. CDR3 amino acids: CASSQQISNQPQHF. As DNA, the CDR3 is TGCGCCAGCAGCCAACAGATTAGCAATCAGCCCCAGCATTTT.

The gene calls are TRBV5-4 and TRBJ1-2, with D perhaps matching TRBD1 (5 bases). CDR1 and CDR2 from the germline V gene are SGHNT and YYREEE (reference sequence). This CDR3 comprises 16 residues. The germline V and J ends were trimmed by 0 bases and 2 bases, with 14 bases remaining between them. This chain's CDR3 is CASSLELGGGNYGYTF. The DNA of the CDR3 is TGTGCCAGCAGCTTGGAGTTGGGGGGGGGAAACTATGGCTACACCTTC.

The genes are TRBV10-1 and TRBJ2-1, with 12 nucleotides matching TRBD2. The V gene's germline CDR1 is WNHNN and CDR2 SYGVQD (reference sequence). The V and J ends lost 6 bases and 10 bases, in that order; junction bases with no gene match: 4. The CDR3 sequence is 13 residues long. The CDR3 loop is CASSLGLAGEQFF. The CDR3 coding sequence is TGCGCCAGCAGCCTCGGACTAGCGGGAGAGCAGTTCTTC.